This T cell receptor beta chain came from a study of tumor T cells in aggressive B-cell lymphoma. Some clones are missing from TCRdb's copy, which holds only in-frame ones; the method was immunoSEQ multiplex PCR. The sample holds 2,000 to 3,000 clones, about 86% seen once. Germline CDR1 is SGDLS and CDR2 is YYNGEE. Trimming cost V 7 bases and J 2 bases; bases outside gene matches: 6. The CDR3 totals 15 residues. This sequence joins TRBV9 and TRBJ2-3, with TRBD2 matching 11 bases. This sequence originates from an adult with diffuse large B cell lymphoma. The material sequenced was tumor tissue. CDR3 in amino acids: CASGASGGFTDTQYF. The CDR3 region has the DNA TGTGCCAGCGGGGCTAGCGGGGGGTTCACAGATACGCAGTATTTT. Full variable domain (rest looked up from reference TRBV9 and TRBJ2-3): DSGVTQTPKHLITATGQRVTLRCSPRSGDLSVYWYQQSLDQGLQFLIQYYNGEERAKGNILERFSAQQFPDLHSELNLSSLELGDSALYFCASGASGGFTDTQYFGPGTRLTVL.